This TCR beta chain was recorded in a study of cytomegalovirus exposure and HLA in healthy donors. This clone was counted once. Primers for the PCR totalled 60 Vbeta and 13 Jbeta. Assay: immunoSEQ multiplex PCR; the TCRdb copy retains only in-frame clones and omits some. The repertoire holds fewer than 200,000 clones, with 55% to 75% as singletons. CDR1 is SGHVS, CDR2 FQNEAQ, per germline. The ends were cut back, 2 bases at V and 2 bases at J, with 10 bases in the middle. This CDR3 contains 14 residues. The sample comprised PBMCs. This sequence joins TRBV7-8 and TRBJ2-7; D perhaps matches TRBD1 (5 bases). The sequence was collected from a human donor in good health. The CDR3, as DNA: TGTGCCAGCAGCTTACAGGGCCCCACCTACGAGCAGTACTTC. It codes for CASSLQGPTYEQYF.